A single TCR beta chain is shown here with its context. The antigen is undetermined. Amplification yielded TCR beta CDR3 regions, with RNA transcripts as the source. HTBI primers were used for first-round RT-PCR of the TCR CDR3. TCRdb reprocessed the multiplex PCR reads via MiXCR and lists one record per CDR3 protein. Seen here are about 610,000 distinct CDR3 sequences, about 15% observed once, and the top ten hold approximately 4.2%. These data are taken from a study of T cells in Graves' hyperthyroidism and ophthalmopathy. This CDR3 region has 12 residues. The germline gives CDR1 GTSNPN, CDR2 SVGIG (reference sequence). Trimming cost V 1 base and J 8 bases, with 9 bases left between them. Overall study results and limits: Ophthalmopathy was predicted by the model a median of around 5.9 months ahead of onset.

Sequenced: blood. This clonotype originated in a woman aged 35 to 49 with Graves' ophthalmopathy. The genes are TRBV30 and TRBJ2-4; D not resolved. The CDR3 protein is CAWSASGYIQYF. The DNA for the CDR3 is TGTGCCTGGAGTGCCTCAGGATACATTCAGTACTTC.